A selection of T cell receptor beta chains follows, all from one sample in a study of shared clonotypes between healthy human individuals. This table comes from immunoSEQ multiplex PCR, and its TCRdb copy is limited to in-frame clones, with some not included. The profile shows millions of clones, about 92% of them singletons. Sequenced material: naive CD8+ T cells from PBMCs. Receptors were obtained from a man aged 18-30 years in good health. Some clones in this sample may be carry-over from other donors' samples. The CDR3 runs from the conserved cysteine through the conserved F or W. Each record gives: V gene, J gene, clone size, D gene, CDR3 DNA, CDR3 protein. D genes are given only for firm matches. Clone size, where shown, is once, few, many, or a class for clones that have expanded.

>TRBV9|TRBJ1-3|NA|NA
TGTGCCAGCGGTGCGGGAAGCTCTGGAAACACCATATATTTT
CASGAGSSGNTIYF
>TRBV19|TRBJ2-1|NA|TRBD2
TGTGCCAGTAGTATGGGTAGCGGGAGCGTCAATGAGCAGTTCTTC
CASSMGSGSVNEQFF
>TRBV4-3|TRBJ1-5|NA|NA
TGCGCCAGCAGCCACAGGGGCTGGGGTCAGCCCCAGCATTTT
CASSHRGWGQPQHF
>TRBV4-3|TRBJ2-2|NA|TRBD2
TGCGCCAGCAGCCTTCAAGTGACTCTAGCGGGAGGGCCCACCGGGGAGCTGTTTTTT
CASSLQVTLAGGPTGELFF
>TRBV28|TRBJ2-5|NA|TRBD2
TGTGCCAGTAACGGGCGGGAGGTTACCTACCAAGAGACCCAGTACTTC
CASNGREVTYQETQYF
>TRBV27|TRBJ2-7|NA|TRBD2
TGTGCCACCTCGGTACTAGCGGGAGTCTACGAGCAGTACTTC
CATSVLAGVYEQYF
>TRBV7-3|TRBJ2-1|NA|TRBD2
TGTGCCAGCAGCATGAATGGCGGGAGCGGGAGTGAGCAGTTCTTC
CASSMNGGSGSEQFF
>TRBV5-1|TRBJ2-1|once|TRBD1
TGCGCCAGCAGCTTGGTCTCTCAGGGGGTCTACAATGAGCAGTTCTTC
CASSLVSQGVYNEQFF
>TRBV29-1|TRBJ1-2|few|NA
TGCAGCGTTGAGCTTTTTGGGGGAGGCTACACCTTC
CSVELFGGGYTF
>TRBV29-1|TRBJ2-7|NA|TRBD1
TGCAGCGTTCGGACAGGGGGCTCGGACGAGCAGTACTTC
CSVRTGGSDEQYF
>TRBV27|TRBJ2-1|NA|NA
TGTGCCAGCAGTTTGAGAGCACCCATGGGCAATGAGCAGTTCTTC
CASSLRAPMGNEQFF
>TRBV15|TRBJ2-4|NA|NA
TGTGCCACCAGCAGAGAACCGCTAGCCAAAAACATTCAGTACTTC
CATSREPLAKNIQYF
>TRBV19|TRBJ2-1|NA|NA
TGTGCCAGTAGACCACGTGGGGGTGAGCAGTTCTTC
CASRPRGGEQFF
>TRBV4-2|TRBJ2-1|NA|NA
TGTGCCAGCAGCCAAGGACAAGCGGAGACGAACAATGAGCAGTTCTTC
CASSQGQAETNNEQFF
>TRBV30|TRBJ1-3|NA|NA
TGTGCCTGGAGTCTGGGGCCTCCCACTGGAAACACCATATATTTT
CAWSLGPPTGNTIYF
>TRBV9|TRBJ2-1|NA|TRBD2
TGTGCCAGCAGGTCATCCGGGACTAGCGCCTACAATGAGCAGTTCTTC
CASRSSGTSAYNEQFF
>TRBV7-9|TRBJ2-3|NA|NA
TGTGCCAGCAGCTCCCCCCCCCATACGCAGTATTTT
CASSSPPHTQYF
>TRBV27|TRBJ2-5|NA|TRBD1
TGTGCCAGCAGTTTTCACGGGACAGGGGGTCCAGAGACCCAGTACTTC
CASSFHGTGGPETQYF
>TRBV5-6|TRBJ2-7|NA|NA
TGTGCCAGCAGCTGCTGTCTGTTTGGACTGTACTCCTACGAGCAGTACTTC
CASSCCLFGLYSYEQYF
>TRBV9|TRBJ2-1|NA|TRBD2
TGTGCCAGCAGCGTAGTCGGGACTCCTATTACGGGGACGAGCGGGAGGTCCTACAATGAGCAGTTCTTC
CASSVVGTPITGTSGRSYNEQFF
>TRBV28|TRBJ2-7|once|NA
TGTGCCAGCATTTTATCCCCGGACCCGAGGAACGAGCAGTACTTC
CASILSPDPRNEQYF
>TRBV7-2|TRBJ2-6|NA|TRBD1
TGTGCCAGCAGCATACAGGGGGCGGGTGGGGCCAACGTCCTGACTTTC
CASSIQGAGGANVLTF
>TRBV11-3|TRBJ2-3|NA|TRBD2
TGTGCCAGCAGCTCCTCCGATTTAGCGGGACTAAATACGCAGTATTTT
CASSSSDLAGLNTQYF
>TRBV30|TRBJ2-1|NA|NA
TGTGCCTGGAGTCCGAAGCCGTACAATGAGCAGTTCTTC
CAWSPKPYNEQFF
>TRBV27|TRBJ2-1|once|NA
TGTGCCAGCAGTGGGCTACGTACAGATGAGCAGTTCTTC
CASSGLRTDEQFF
>TRBV5-4|TRBJ1-6|NA|NA
TGTGCCAGCAGCTTGGACAGGGTTACACCCCTCCACTTT
CASSLDRVTPLHF
>TRBV20-1|TRBJ1-3|NA|NA
TGCAGTGCCCGGTCTGGAAACACCATATATTTT
CSARSGNTIYF
>TRBV25-1|TRBJ1-2|NA|NA
TGTGCCACCCATGGGACGTCCGGCAACAACTATGGCTACACCTTC
CATHGTSGNNYGYTF
>TRBV19|TRBJ2-7|NA|NA
TGTGCCAGTAGTATGCGGGTAATGGGGGAAATCTACGAGCAGTACTTC
CASSMRVMGEIYEQYF
>TRBV6-4|TRBJ1-5|few|NA
TGTGCCAGCAGTGCCACATACAATCAGCCCCAGCATTTT
CASSATYNQPQHF
>TRBV5-1|TRBJ2-7|NA|NA
TGCGCCAGCAGCCCCGGGGGACGGCTCGACGAGCAGTACTTC
CASSPGGRLDEQYF
>TRBV28|TRBJ2-1|few|NA
TGTGCCAGCAAGGGAATGCGTCACGATGAGCAGTTCTTC
CASKGMRHDEQFF
>TRBV29-1|TRBJ1-2|NA|TRBD1
TGCAGCGTCGTGACAGGGGGAGGCTACACCTTC
CSVVTGGGYTF
>TRBV13|TRBJ2-5|NA|TRBD1
TGTGCCAGCAGCTACCCCGGGACAGGGGGCCGGGAGACCCAGTACTTC
CASSYPGTGGRETQYF
>TRBV29-1|TRBJ2-7|NA|TRBD1
TGCAGCGTTTTCGACAGGGGGGAGTACGAGCAGTACTTC
CSVFDRGEYEQYF
>TRBV6-5|TRBJ2-7|NA|NA
TGTGCCAGCAGTTACTTTAAGGGTCGGGAGCAGTACTTC
CASSYFKGREQYF